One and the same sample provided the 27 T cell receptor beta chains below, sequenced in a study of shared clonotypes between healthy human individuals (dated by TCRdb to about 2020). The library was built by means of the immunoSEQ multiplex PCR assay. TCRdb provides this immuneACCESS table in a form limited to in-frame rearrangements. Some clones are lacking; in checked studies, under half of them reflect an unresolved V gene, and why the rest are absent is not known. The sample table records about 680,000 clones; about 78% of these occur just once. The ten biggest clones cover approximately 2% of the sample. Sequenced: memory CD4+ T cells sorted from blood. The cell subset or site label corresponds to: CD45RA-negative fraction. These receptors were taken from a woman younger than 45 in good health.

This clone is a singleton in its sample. This CDR3 is CASSLSGTPDTQYF. The CDR3 DNA follows: TGCGCCAGCAGCCTTAGCGGGACTCCAGATACGCAGTATTTT. This chain connects TRBV10-1 to TRBJ2-3; TRBD2 agrees at 8 bases. The CDR3 sequence is 14 residues long. The V segment lost 6 bases and the J segment 4 bases; nucleotides outside the gene matches: 6. Germline V lookup: CDR1 WNHNN, CDR2 SYGVQD (reference sequence).

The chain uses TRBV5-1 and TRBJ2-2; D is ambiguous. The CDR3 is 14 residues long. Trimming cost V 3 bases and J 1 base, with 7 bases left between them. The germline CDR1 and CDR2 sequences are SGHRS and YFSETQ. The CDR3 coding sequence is TGCGCCAGCAGCTCGACATTGAACACCGGGGAGCTGTTTTTT. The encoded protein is CASSSTLNTGELFF. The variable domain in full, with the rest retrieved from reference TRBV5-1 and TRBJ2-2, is KAGVTQTPRYLIKTRGQQVTLSCSPISGHRSVSWYQQTPGQGLQFLFEYFSETQRNKGNFPGRFSGRQFSNSRSEMNVSTLELGDSALYLCASSSTLNTGELFFGEGSRLTVL.

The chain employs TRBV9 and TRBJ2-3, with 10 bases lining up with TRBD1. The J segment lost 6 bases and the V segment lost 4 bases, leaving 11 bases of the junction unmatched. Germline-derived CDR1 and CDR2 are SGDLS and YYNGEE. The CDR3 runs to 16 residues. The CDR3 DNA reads TGTGCCAGCAGCCCCCGGCGACAGGGGGCTCGGGATACGCAGTATTTT. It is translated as CASSPRRQGARDTQYF.

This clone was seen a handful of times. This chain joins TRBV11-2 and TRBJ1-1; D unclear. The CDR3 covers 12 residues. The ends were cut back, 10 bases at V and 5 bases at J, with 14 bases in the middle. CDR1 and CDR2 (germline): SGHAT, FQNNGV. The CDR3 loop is CATAREGTEAFF. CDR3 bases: TGTGCCACCGCACGGGAAGGTACTGAAGCTTTCTTT.

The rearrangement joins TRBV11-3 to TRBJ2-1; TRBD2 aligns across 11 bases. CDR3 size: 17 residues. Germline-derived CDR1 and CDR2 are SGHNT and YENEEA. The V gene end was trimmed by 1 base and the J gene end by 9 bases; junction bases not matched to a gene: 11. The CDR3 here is CASSLGSSGRAMGEQFF. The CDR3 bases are TGTGCCAGCAGCTTAGGGAGTAGCGGGAGGGCCATGGGTGAGCAGTTCTTC.

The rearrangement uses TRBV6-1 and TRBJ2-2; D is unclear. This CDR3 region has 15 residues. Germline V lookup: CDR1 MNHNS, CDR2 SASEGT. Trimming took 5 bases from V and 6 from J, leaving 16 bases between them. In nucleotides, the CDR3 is TGTGCCAGCAGTCCGAAGATTTCCCTGCCCGGGGAGCTGTTTTTT. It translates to CASSPKISLPGELFF.

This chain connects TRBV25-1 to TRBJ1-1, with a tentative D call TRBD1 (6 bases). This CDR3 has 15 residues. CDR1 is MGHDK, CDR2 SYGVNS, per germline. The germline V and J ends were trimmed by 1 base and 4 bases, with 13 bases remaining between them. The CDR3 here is CASSELGAGGTEAFF. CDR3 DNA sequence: TGTGCCAGCAGTGAATTGGGGGCCGGGGGCACTGAAGCTTTCTTT.

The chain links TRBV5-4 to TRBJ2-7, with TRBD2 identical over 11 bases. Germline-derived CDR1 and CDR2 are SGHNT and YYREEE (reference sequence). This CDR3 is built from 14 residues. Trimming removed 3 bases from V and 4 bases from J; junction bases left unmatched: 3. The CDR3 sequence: CASSSTSGKYEQYF. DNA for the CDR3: TGTGCCAGCAGCTCGACTAGCGGGAAATACGAGCAGTACTTC. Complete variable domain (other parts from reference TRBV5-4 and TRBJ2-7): ETGVTQSPTHLIKTRGQQVTLRCSSQSGHNTVSWYQQALGQGPQFIFQYYREEENGRGNFPPRFSGLQFPNYSSELNVNALELDDSALYLCASSSTSGKYEQYFGPGTRLTVT.

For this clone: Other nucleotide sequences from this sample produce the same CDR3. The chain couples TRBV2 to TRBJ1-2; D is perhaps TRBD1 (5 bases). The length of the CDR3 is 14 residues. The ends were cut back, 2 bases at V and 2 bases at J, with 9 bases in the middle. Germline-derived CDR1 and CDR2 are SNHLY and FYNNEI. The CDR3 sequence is CASSERGANYGYTF. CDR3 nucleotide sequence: TGTGCCAGCAGTGAAAGGGGCGCGAACTATGGCTACACCTTC.

CDR3 loop: CASSPGGILYEQYF. The CDR3 bases are TGTGCCAGCAGCCCTGGGGGGATCCTCTACGAGCAGTACTTC. This chain links TRBV7-9 with TRBJ2-7, with a weak D call TRBD2 (6 bases). This CDR3 spans 14 amino acids. CDR1 is SEHNR, CDR2 FQNEAQ, per germline (reference sequence). The V and J ends lost 5 bases and 3 bases respectively, with 14 bases between them.

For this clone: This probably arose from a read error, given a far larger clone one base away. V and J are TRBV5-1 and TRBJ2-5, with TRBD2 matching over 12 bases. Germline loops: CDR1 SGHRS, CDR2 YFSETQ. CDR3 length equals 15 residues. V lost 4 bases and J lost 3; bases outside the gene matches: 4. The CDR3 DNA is TGCGCCAGCAGCATGTCTAGCGGGAGGGAAGAGACCCAGTACTTC. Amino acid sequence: CASSMSSGREETQYF.

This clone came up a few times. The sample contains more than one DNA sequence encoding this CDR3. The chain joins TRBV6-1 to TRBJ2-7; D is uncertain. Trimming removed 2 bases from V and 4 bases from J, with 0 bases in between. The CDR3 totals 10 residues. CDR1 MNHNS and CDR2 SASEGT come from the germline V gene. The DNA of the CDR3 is TGTGCCAGCAGTGAATACGAGCAGTACTTC. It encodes CASSEYEQYF.

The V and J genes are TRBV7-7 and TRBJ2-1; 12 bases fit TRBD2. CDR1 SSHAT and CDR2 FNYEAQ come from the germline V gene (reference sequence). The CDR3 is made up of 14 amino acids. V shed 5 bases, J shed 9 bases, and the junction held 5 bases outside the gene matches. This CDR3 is CASSPGLAGREQFF. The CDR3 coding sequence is TGTGCCAGCAGCCCGGGACTAGCGGGTCGTGAGCAGTTCTTC.

For the CDR3, the DNA is TGTGCCAGCAGCACACGACAGGGGCCCTACGAGCAGTACTTC. It codes for CASSTRQGPYEQYF. The chain couples TRBV11-3 to TRBJ2-7, with 8 positions matching TRBD1. Trimming at V came to 5 bases and at J to 2 bases, leaving 5 bases not matched to a gene. Germline V lookup: CDR1 SGHNT, CDR2 YENEEA. The CDR3 loop spans 14 amino acids.

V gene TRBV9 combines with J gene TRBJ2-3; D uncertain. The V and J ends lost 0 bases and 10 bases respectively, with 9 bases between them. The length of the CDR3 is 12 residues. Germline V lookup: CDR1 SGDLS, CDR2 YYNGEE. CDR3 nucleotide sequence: TGTGCCAGCAGCGTAGTCGTGGGTGCGCAGTATTTT. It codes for CASSVVVGAQYF.

The CDR3 DNA sequence: TGTGCCAGCAGTTTAAGGGGTAGAAAGGCCTACGAGCAGTACTTC. Translated: CASSLRGRKAYEQYF. This rearrangement joins TRBV28 to TRBJ2-7; D is perhaps TRBD1 (5 bases). V was pared by 2 bases and J by 2 bases, with 13 bases between. This CDR3 has 15 residues. CDR1 and CDR2 (germline): MDHEN, SYDVKM.

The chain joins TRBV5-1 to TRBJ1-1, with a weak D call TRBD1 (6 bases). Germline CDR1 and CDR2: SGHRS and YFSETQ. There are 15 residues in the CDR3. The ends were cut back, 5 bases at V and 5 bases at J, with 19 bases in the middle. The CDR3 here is CASRQTGTPSTEAFF. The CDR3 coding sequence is TGCGCCAGCAGGCAGACAGGAACCCCCTCTACTGAAGCTTTCTTT.

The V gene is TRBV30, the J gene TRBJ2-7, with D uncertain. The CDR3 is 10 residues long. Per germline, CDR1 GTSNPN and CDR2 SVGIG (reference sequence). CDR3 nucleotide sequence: TGTGCTATCCTCCCCCACGAGCAGTACTTC. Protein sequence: CAILPHEQYF.

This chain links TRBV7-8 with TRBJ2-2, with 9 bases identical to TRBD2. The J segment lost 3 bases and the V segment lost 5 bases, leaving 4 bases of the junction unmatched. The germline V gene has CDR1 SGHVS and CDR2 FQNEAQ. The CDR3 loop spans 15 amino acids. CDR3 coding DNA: TGTGCCAGCAGCCCGGGACTAGCCTACACCGGGGAGCTGTTTTTT. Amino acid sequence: CASSPGLAYTGELFF.

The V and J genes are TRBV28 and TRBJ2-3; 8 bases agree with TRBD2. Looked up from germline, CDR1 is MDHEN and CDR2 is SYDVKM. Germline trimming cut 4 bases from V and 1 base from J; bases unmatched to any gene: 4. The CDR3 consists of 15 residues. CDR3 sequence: CASSSSGSGTDTQYF. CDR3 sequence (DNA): TGTGCCAGCAGTTCCAGCGGGAGTGGCACAGATACGCAGTATTTT.

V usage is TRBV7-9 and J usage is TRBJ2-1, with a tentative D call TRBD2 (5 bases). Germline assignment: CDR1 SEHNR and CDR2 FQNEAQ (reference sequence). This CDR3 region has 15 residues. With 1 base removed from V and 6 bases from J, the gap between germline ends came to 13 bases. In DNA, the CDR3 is TGTGCCAGCAGCTTAGTAACGGGAAGGGTCAATGAGCAGTTCTTC. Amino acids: CASSLVTGRVNEQFF.

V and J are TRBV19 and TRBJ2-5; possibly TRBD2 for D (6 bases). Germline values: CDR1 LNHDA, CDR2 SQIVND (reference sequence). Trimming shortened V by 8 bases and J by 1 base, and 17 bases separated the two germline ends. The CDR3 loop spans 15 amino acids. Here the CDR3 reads CASQQVSGPQETQYF. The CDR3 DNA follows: TGTGCCAGTCAGCAAGTTAGCGGTCCCCAAGAGACCCAGTACTTC.

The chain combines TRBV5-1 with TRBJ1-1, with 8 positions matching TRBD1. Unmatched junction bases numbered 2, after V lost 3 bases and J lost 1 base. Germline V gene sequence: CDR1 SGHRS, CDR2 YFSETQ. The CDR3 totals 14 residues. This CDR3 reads CASSSRGPNTEAFF. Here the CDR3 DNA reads TGCGCCAGCAGCTCCAGGGGGCCGAACACTGAAGCTTTCTTT.

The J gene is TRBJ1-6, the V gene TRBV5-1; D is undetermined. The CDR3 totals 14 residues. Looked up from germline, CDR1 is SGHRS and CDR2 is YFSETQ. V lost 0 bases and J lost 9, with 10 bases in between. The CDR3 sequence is CASSLVGEGSPLHF. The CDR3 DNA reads TGCGCCAGCAGCTTGGTCGGGGAGGGTTCACCCCTCCACTTT.

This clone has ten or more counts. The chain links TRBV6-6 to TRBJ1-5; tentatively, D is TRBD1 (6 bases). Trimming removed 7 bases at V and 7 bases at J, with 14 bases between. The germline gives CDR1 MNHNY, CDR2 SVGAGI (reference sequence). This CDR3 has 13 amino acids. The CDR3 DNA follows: TGTGCCAGCACCCCAGGGGCCCGCCAGCCCCAGCATTTT. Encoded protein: CASTPGARQPQHF.

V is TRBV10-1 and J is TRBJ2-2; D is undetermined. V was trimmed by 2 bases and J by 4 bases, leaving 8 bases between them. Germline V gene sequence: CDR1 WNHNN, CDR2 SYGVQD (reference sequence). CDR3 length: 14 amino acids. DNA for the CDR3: TGCGCCAGCAGTGAGCTGGTGCCCACCGGGGAGCTGTTTTTT. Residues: CASSELVPTGELFF.

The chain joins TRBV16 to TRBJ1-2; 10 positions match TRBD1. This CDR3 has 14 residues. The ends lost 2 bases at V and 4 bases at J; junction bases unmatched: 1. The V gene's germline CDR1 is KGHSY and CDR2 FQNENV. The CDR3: CASSQDRGPYGYTF. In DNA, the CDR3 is TGTGCCAGCAGCCAAGACAGGGGGCCCTATGGCTACACCTTC.